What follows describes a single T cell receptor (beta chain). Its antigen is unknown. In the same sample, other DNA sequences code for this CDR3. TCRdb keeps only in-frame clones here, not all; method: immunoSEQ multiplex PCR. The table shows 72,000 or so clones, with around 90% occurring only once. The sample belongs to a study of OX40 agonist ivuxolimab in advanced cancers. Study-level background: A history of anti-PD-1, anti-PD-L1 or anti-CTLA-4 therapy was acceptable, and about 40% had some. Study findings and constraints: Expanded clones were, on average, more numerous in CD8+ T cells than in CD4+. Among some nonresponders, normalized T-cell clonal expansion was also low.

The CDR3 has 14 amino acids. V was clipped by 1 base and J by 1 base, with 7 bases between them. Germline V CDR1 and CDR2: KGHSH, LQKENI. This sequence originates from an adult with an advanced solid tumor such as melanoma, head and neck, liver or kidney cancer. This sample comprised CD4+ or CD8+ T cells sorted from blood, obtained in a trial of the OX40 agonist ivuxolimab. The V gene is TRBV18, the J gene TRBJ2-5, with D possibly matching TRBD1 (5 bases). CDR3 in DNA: TGTGCCAGCTCACCACAGGGGCTCCAAGAGACCCAGTACTTC. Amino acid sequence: CASSPQGLQETQYF. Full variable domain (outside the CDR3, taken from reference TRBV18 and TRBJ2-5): NAGVMQNPRHLVRRRGQEARLRCSPMKGHSHVYWYRQLPEEGLKFMVYLQKENIIDESGMPKERFSAEFPKEGPSILRIQQVVRGDSAAYFCASSPQGLQETQYFGPGTRLLVL.